A single sample is the source of the 27 T cell receptor beta chains below, sequenced in a study of radiation and T cells in renal cell carcinoma. The time point is: blood 2 weeks post-SBRT. The treatment was: 15 Gy SBRT to primary tumor, nephrectomy 4 weeks later. TCRdb keeps only in-frame clones here, not all; method: immunoSEQ multiplex PCR. Here the sample spans fewer than 55,000 clones, 80% being singletons. The specimen was blood, collected from a patient whose treatment included radiotherapy and nephrectomy. The receptors were gathered from a woman in her sixties or seventies with renal cell carcinoma.

The V and J genes are TRBV2 and TRBJ2-2; 7 bases are a match to TRBD1. The CDR3 sequence is 15 residues long. Germline V gene lookup returns CDR1 SNHLY and CDR2 FYNNEI. V shed 3 bases, J shed 7 bases, and the junction held 8 bases outside the gene matches. CDR3 sequence (DNA): TGTGCCAGCAGTGAGTGGCAGGGGGATGGCGGGGAGCTGTTTTTT. It is translated as CASSEWQGDGGELFF.

The V gene is TRBV2, the J gene TRBJ2-1; 9 bases fit TRBD2. This CDR3 has 13 residues. V shed 4 bases and J 10 bases; nucleotides not matched to a gene: 5. CDR1 and CDR2 from the germline V gene are SNHLY and FYNNEI. CDR3 protein: CASSVGLAGEQFF. The CDR3 DNA is TGTGCCAGCAGTGTTGGGCTAGCGGGAGAGCAGTTCTTC.

The genes are TRBV6-1 and TRBJ2-1, with 7 bases aligning to TRBD1. Unmatched junction bases numbered 6, after V lost 6 bases and J lost 7 bases. From germline, CDR1 is MNHNS and CDR2 SASEGT. This CDR3 is 13 amino acids long. The CDR3: CASSRDRVNEQFF. The CDR3 nucleotides are TGTGCCAGCAGCCGTGACAGGGTTAATGAGCAGTTCTTC.

V is TRBV7-9 and J is TRBJ2-7; D is unclear. The length of the CDR3 is 13 residues. The V gene lost 1 base and the J gene lost 2 bases, with 6 bases spanning the gap. The germline gives CDR1 SEHNR, CDR2 FQNEAQ (reference sequence). Here the CDR3 DNA reads TGTGCCAGCAGCTTAGTTGTAGCCTACGAGCAGTACTTC. It codes for CASSLVVAYEQYF.

The chain employs TRBV7-9 and TRBJ2-4; a weak D match, TRBD1 (6 bases). The V and J ends lost 0 bases and 2 bases respectively, with 8 bases between them. This CDR3 has 15 amino acids. In germline, CDR1 is SEHNR, CDR2 FQNEAQ (reference sequence). The CDR3 region is CASSLATGSKNIQYF. Written as DNA, the CDR3 is TGTGCCAGCAGCTTAGCCACAGGGTCCAAAAACATTCAGTACTTC.

This clone showed up just a few times. In DNA form, the CDR3 reads TGTGCCAGTAGTATAGACCGGAGGGTTGAGCAGTTCTTC. Amino acid sequence: CASSIDRRVEQFF. V and J are TRBV19 and TRBJ2-1; a weak D match, TRBD2 (6 bases). With 0 bases removed from V and 9 bases from J, the gap between germline ends came to 9 bases. Germline V gene data show CDR1 as LNHDA and CDR2 as SQIVND (reference sequence). The CDR3 has 13 amino acids.

This clone is judged hyperexpanded. The chain combines TRBV27 with TRBJ2-7, with 8 positions matching TRBD1. This CDR3 has 13 residues. V lost 5 bases, J lost 7 bases, and 7 bases stayed unmatched. The germline V gene has CDR1 MNHEY and CDR2 SMNVEV (reference sequence). CDR3 region: CASSPTGAGEQYF. The CDR3 DNA reads as TGTGCCAGCAGTCCGACAGGGGCGGGGGAGCAGTACTTC.

This clone has more than one count but fewer than ten. The CDR3 coding sequence is TGTGCCAGCAGTCCGACGGGGGCGGTCAACATTCAGTACTTC. This encodes CASSPTGAVNIQYF. The chain uses TRBV6-5 and TRBJ2-4; D assignment may be TRBD1 or TRBD2 (6 bases each). Germline lookup yields CDR1 MNHEY and CDR2 SVGAGI. The ends were cut back, 5 bases at V and 7 bases at J, with 15 bases in the middle. CDR3 length: 14 amino acids.

V gene TRBV18 combines with J gene TRBJ1-1, with 7 bases identical to TRBD1. Per the germline V gene, CDR1 is KGHSH and CDR2 is LQKENI. The J segment lost 3 bases and the V segment lost 3 bases, leaving 10 bases of the junction unmatched. This CDR3 comprises 16 residues. The CDR3 loop is CASSPLFGQDDTEAFF. The CDR3 DNA reads TGTGCCAGCTCACCGCTCTTCGGACAGGACGACACTGAAGCTTTCTTT.

This chain connects TRBV18 to TRBJ1-3; TRBD1 agrees at 7 bases. V lost 5 bases, J lost 2 bases, and 3 bases stayed unmatched. The CDR3 loop spans 14 amino acids. Germline V gene sequence: CDR1 KGHSH, CDR2 LQKENI. Here the CDR3 DNA reads TGTGCCAGCTCAGACAGGGCAACTGGAAACACCATATATTTT. It codes for CASSDRATGNTIYF.

The genes are TRBV5-1 and TRBJ1-6; D not resolved. Trimming took 0 bases from V and 4 from J, leaving 11 bases between them. The germline V gene encodes CDR1 SGHRS and CDR2 YFSETQ. This CDR3 region has 16 residues. The CDR3 nucleotides are TGCGCCAGCAGCTTGGCCGGTCAGCCGTATAATTCACCCCTCCACTTT. Its protein is CASSLAGQPYNSPLHF.

The chain couples TRBV5-1 to TRBJ2-7; no definite D call. Trimming shortened V by 7 bases and J by 0 bases, and 14 bases separated the two germline ends. Germline values: CDR1 SGHRS, CDR2 YFSETQ. This CDR3 comprises 14 residues. The CDR3 reads CASSLTYSSYEQYF. The CDR3 DNA sequence: TGCGCCAGCTCGCTTACGTACAGCTCCTACGAGCAGTACTTC. The full variable domain, rest sourced from reference TRBV5-1 and TRBJ2-7, is KAGVTQTPRYLIKTRGQQVTLSCSPISGHRSVSWYQQTPGQGLQFLFEYFSETQRNKGNFPGRFSGRQFSNSRSEMNVSTLELGDSALYLCASSLTYSSYEQYFGPGTRLTVT.

The genes are TRBV6-5 and TRBJ2-1; D may be TRBD2 (6 bases). V gave up 0 bases and J gave up 9 bases, with 9 bases separating them. Looked up from germline, CDR1 is MNHEY and CDR2 is SVGAGI. The CDR3 consists of 13 residues. CDR3 region: CASSYSGGFEQFF. The CDR3 region has the DNA TGTGCCAGCAGTTACTCAGGAGGGTTTGAGCAGTTCTTC.

This clone was recorded only once. V gene TRBV7-8 combines with J gene TRBJ2-5, with a tentative D call TRBD1 (5 bases). Germline CDR1 reads SGHVS; CDR2 reads FQNEAQ. V lost 6 bases and J 0 bases, leaving 11 bases between the germline ends. CDR3 size: 14 residues. CDR3 bases: TGTGCCAGCAGATGGGGCAGGAACCAAGAGACCCAGTACTTC. Its protein is CASRWGRNQETQYF.

The chain joins TRBV19 to TRBJ1-1; D is possibly TRBD1 (5 bases). Trimming removed 6 bases at V and 5 bases at J, with 16 bases between. Germline V gives CDR1 LNHDA, CDR2 SQIVND (reference sequence). CDR3 length: 14 amino acids. CDR3 protein: CASRSREERTEAFF. CDR3 nucleotides: TGTGCCAGTAGGTCCAGGGAGGAAAGGACTGAAGCTTTCTTT.

V gene TRBV9 combines with J gene TRBJ2-2; possibly TRBD1 or TRBD2 for D (6 bases each). CDR1 is SGDLS, CDR2 YYNGEE, per germline. The CDR3 is made up of 17 amino acids. V lost 2 bases to trimming and J lost 2 bases, with 16 bases between them. Here the CDR3 DNA reads TGTGCCAGCAGCGTCTCCGGGGGCCCCACTAACACCGGGGAGCTGTTTTTT. Translating it yields CASSVSGGPTNTGELFF. Full variable domain (remainder filled in from reference TRBV9 and TRBJ2-2): DSGVTQTPKHLITATGQRVTLRCSPRSGDLSVYWYQQSLDQGLQFLIQYYNGEERAKGNILERFSAQQFPDLHSELNLSSLELGDSALYFCASSVSGGPTNTGELFFGEGSRLTVL.

The gene calls are TRBV19 and TRBJ2-3, with D uncertain. Germline-derived CDR1 and CDR2 are LNHDA and SQIVND (reference sequence). The CDR3 spans 14 residues. V gave up 1 base and J gave up 7 bases, with 12 bases separating them. CDR3 in DNA: TGTGCCAGTAGTATAGGGCTGCTTCAATATACGCAGTATTTT. As protein: CASSIGLLQYTQYF.

This sequence joins TRBV6-6 and TRBJ1-4, with D hard to call. The CDR3 has 14 residues. Germline-derived CDR1 and CDR2 are MNHNY and SVGAGI (reference sequence). V lost 2 bases, J lost 7 bases, and 11 bases lay in between. The CDR3 sequence: CASSYGEPLEKLFF. The CDR3 region has the DNA TGTGCCAGCAGTTACGGAGAGCCCCTTGAAAAACTGTTTTTT.

The chain combines TRBV14 with TRBJ2-3; tentatively, D is TRBD1 (5 bases). The germline gives CDR1 SGHDN, CDR2 FVKESK. The V end lost 4 bases, the J end lost 6 bases, and 11 bases lay between the germline ends. This CDR3 is 13 amino acids long. The DNA for the CDR3 is TGTGCCAGCAGCCCTAATCCAGGGGATACGCAGTATTTT. Protein product: CASSPNPGDTQYF.

The rearrangement joins TRBV10-1 to TRBJ2-3; the D call may be TRBD1 or TRBD2 (5 bases each). Looked up from germline, CDR1 is WNHNN and CDR2 is SYGVQD (reference sequence). V shed 0 bases and J shed 6 bases, with 10 bases lying between them. The CDR3 extends over 14 amino acids. CDR3 DNA: TGCGCCAGCAGTGAGTCCCGAGGGGCTGATACGCAGTATTTT. This codes for CASSESRGADTQYF.

This chain connects TRBV6-5 to TRBJ2-7; 11 bases align to TRBD1. This CDR3 region has 13 residues. After removal of 5 bases from V and 4 bases from J, the junction contained 1 base not matched to a gene. Germline assignment: CDR1 MNHEY and CDR2 SVGAGI. Written as DNA, the CDR3 is TGTGCCAGCAGTGGGACAGGGGGATACGAGCAGTACTTC. Its translation is CASSGTGGYEQYF.

The chain joins TRBV7-9 to TRBJ2-7; D gene ambiguous. The CDR3 sequence is 12 residues long. CDR1 and CDR2 (germline): SEHNR, FQNEAQ (reference sequence). Trimming shortened V by 4 bases and J by 5 bases, and 9 bases separated the two germline ends. The DNA of the CDR3 is TGTGCCAGCAGCTCCCCGGGCAACGAGCAGTACTTC. This sequence encodes CASSSPGNEQYF. Filled out from reference TRBV7-9 and TRBJ2-7, the complete variable domain reads DTGVSQNPRHKITKRGQNVTFRCDPISEHNRLYWYRQTLGQGPEFLTYFQNEAQLEKSRLLSDRFSAERPKGSFSTLEIQRTEQGDSAMYLCASSSPGNEQYFGPGTRLTVT.

This clone was seen only a few times. The V gene is TRBV29-1, the J gene TRBJ2-4; either TRBD1 or TRBD2 may supply D (6 bases each). V lost 5 bases and J lost 9, with 14 bases in between. The CDR3 contains 12 residues. CDR1 and CDR2 from the germline V gene are SQVTM and ANQGSEA. The CDR3 sequence: CSVQTGGGIQYF. In DNA, the CDR3 is TGCAGCGTTCAGACAGGAGGGGGCATTCAGTACTTC.

The chain combines TRBV18 with TRBJ2-1; 8 bases agree with TRBD1. The germline CDR1 and CDR2 sequences are KGHSH and LQKENI. The CDR3 consists of 13 residues. Germline trimming cut 3 bases from V and 12 bases from J; bases unmatched to any gene: 7. Here the CDR3 DNA reads TGTGCCAGCTCACCTGGGACAGGCCAGAGGCAGTTCTTC. This codes for CASSPGTGQRQFF.

V is TRBV18 and J is TRBJ1-2, with D possibly TRBD1 on 6 matching bases. This CDR3 contains 11 residues. V was trimmed by 5 bases and J by 8 bases, leaving 9 bases between them. Per the germline V gene, CDR1 is KGHSH and CDR2 is LQKENI. The DNA of the CDR3 is TGTGCCAGCTCATCAGGGGACGGCTACACCTTC. This translates into CASSSGDGYTF.

The chain's CDR3 is CASSVTGQGGYGYTF. The DNA of the CDR3 is TGTGCCAGCAGTGTCACCGGACAGGGAGGCTATGGCTACACCTTC. The genes are TRBV6-6 and TRBJ1-2, with 8 bases aligning to TRBD1. After removal of 5 bases from V and 4 bases from J, the junction contained 9 bases not matched to a gene. The germline V gene encodes CDR1 MNHNY and CDR2 SVGAGI (reference sequence). The CDR3 runs 15 residues.

V and J are TRBV29-1 and TRBJ2-1; tentative D call: TRBD2 (5 bases). Germline V lookup: CDR1 SQVTM, CDR2 ANQGSEA. The CDR3 sequence is 14 residues long. V was shortened by 7 bases and J by 4 bases, with 17 bases between the two germline ends. The CDR3, as DNA: TGCAGCGCTCCCGGGCCCGGAGGTTACAATGAGCAGTTCTTC. It codes for CSAPGPGGYNEQFF.